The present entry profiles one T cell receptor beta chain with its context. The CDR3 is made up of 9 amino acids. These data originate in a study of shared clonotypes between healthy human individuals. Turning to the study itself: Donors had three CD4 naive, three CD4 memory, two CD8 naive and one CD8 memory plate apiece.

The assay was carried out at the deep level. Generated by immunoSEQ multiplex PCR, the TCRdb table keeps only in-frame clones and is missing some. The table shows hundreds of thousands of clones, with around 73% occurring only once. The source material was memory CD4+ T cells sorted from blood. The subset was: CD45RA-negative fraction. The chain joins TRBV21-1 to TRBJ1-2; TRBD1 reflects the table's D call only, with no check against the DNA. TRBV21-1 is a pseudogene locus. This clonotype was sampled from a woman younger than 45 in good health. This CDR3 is CATDYGYTF. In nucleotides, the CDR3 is TGTGCCACAGACTATGGCTACACCTTC.